One and the same sample provided the 24 T cell receptor beta chains below, sequenced in a study of T cells after yellow fever vaccination. TCRdb passed the 5' RACE reads through MiXCR, listing each CDR3 protein once. The sample consists of approximately 600,000 distinct CDR3 sequences, 9% to 15% of them appearing once. The sample here was PBMCs, taken on the day of the yellow fever booster vaccination. These receptors came from a man aged 25 to 40 who received the YFV17D yellow fever vaccine.

V usage is TRBV11-2 and J usage is TRBJ2-1; D is undetermined. Germline CDR1 is SGHAT and CDR2 is FQNNGV. V lost 3 bases, J lost 0 bases, and 12 bases lay in between. The CDR3 runs 16 residues. In DNA form, the CDR3 reads TGTGCCAGCAGCTTGTTGTCCTTGGCCTCCTACAATGAGCAGTTCTTC. Amino acid sequence: CASSLLSLASYNEQFF.

The sample holds a few counts of this clonotype. The V and J genes are TRBV7-9 and TRBJ1-3; D ambiguous. Germline CDR1 is SEHNR and CDR2 is FQNEAQ (reference sequence). The CDR3 totals 14 residues. V lost 2 bases, J lost 4 bases, and 9 bases lay in between. The chain's CDR3 is CASSLLTQGNTIYF. The CDR3 DNA follows: TGTGCCAGCAGCTTACTGACACAAGGAAACACCATATATTTT.

Only a few counts were recorded for this clonotype. The chain links TRBV15 to TRBJ2-1; D is uncertain. Trimming removed 5 bases from V and 3 bases from J, with 5 bases in between. The CDR3 has 12 amino acids. The germline V gene encodes CDR1 LNHNV and CDR2 YYDKDF (reference sequence). The CDR3 reads CATSDNYNEQFF. Written as DNA, the CDR3 is TGTGCCACCAGCGACAACTACAATGAGCAGTTCTTC.

The chain has TRBV7-2 and TRBJ1-3; no clear D. The CDR3 extends over 11 amino acids. From germline, CDR1 is SGHTA and CDR2 FQGNSA. Trimming cost V 3 bases and J 6 bases, with 3 bases left between them. The CDR3 reads CASSLENTIYF. DNA for the CDR3: TGTGCCAGCAGCTTGGAAAACACCATATATTTT.

This clonotype appeared a few times. V usage is TRBV11-2 and J usage is TRBJ2-2; TRBD1 or TRBD2 may be the D gene (5 bases each). Trimming pared 0 bases from V and 5 bases from J, leaving 19 bases between. CDR1 and CDR2 (germline): SGHAT, FQNNGV. The CDR3 covers 18 residues. CDR3 in DNA: TGTGCCAGCAGCTTAGATATAATTGGGGCCCGCGGGACCGGGGAGCTGTTTTTT. It yields the protein CASSLDIIGARGTGELFF.

Points on this clonotype: A read error may be the cause here, since a much bigger clone is one base away. The chain carries TRBV29-1 and TRBJ2-1; D possibly corresponds to TRBD2 (5 bases). V gave up 8 bases and J gave up 7 bases, with 9 bases separating them. Germline CDR1 reads SQVTM; CDR2 reads ANQGSEA. This CDR3 has 10 amino acids. In DNA, the CDR3 is TGCAGCATTGCGGGTAATGAGCAGTTCTTC. Its translation is CSIAGNEQFF.

The gene calls are TRBV28 and TRBJ2-3; D gene unclear. The V gene's germline CDR1 is MDHEN and CDR2 SYDVKM. The CDR3 consists of 13 residues. The V gene lost 6 bases and the J gene lost 4 bases, with 11 bases spanning the gap. The CDR3 nucleotides read TGTGCCAGCAGGGTTTCCCCCCCAGATACGCAGTATTTT. It specifies CASRVSPPDTQYF.

This clonotype was recorded a few times. This chain joins TRBV7-3 and TRBJ2-1; D gene ambiguous. V lost 5 bases to trimming and J lost 5 bases, with 10 bases between them. The CDR3 spans 13 residues. Germline CDR1 and CDR2: SGHTA and FQGTGA. For the CDR3, the DNA is TGTGCCAGCAGCAAAGACAAAGACAATGAGCAGTTCTTC. Its protein product is CASSKDKDNEQFF.

The chain employs TRBV7-3 and TRBJ1-2, with 11 nucleotides matching TRBD1. This CDR3 region has 13 residues. In germline, CDR1 is SGHTA, CDR2 FQGTGA. V was pared by 5 bases and J by 9 bases, with 5 bases of the junction left unmatched. The CDR3 DNA follows: TGTGCCAGCAGCCCGGACAGGGGGCTTAGCTACACCTTC. Translation: CASSPDRGLSYTF.

This clonotype was detected only a few times. The chain uses TRBV15 and TRBJ2-1; TRBD2 matches 11 bases. Germline lookup yields CDR1 LNHNV and CDR2 YYDKDF (reference sequence). The CDR3 spans 15 residues. After removal of 1 base from V and 16 bases from J, the junction contained 12 bases not matched to a gene. The CDR3 region has the DNA TGTGCCACCAGCAGAGGGCCAACACTAGCGGGAGTCATCTTCTTC. This encodes CATSRGPTLAGVIFF.

This clonotype was picked up a small number of times. The chain joins TRBV12-3 or TRBV12-4 to TRBJ2-1; D unresolved. V lost 7 bases and J lost 11, with 30 bases in between. The CDR3 is 17 amino acids. The CDR3 DNA reads as TGTGCCAGCACCCCGGGCGTTTCCTCGATATCAACAATGAAGCAGTTCTTC. Translating gives CASTPGVSSISTMKQFF.

The chain combines TRBV20-1 with TRBJ2-1; no reliable D call. The CDR3 spans 15 residues. With 0 bases removed from V and 3 bases from J, the gap between germline ends came to 12 bases. From germline, CDR1 is DFQATT and CDR2 SNEGSKA (reference sequence). The CDR3 is CSARDEPKGYNEQFF. In DNA, the CDR3 is TGCAGTGCTAGAGACGAGCCAAAGGGCTACAATGAGCAGTTCTTC.

A note on this clonotype: Its ends do not fully match the called genes, so a read error is possible. This chain uses TRBV28 with TRBJ2-7, with D possibly being TRBD2 (6 bases). This CDR3 is built from 12 residues. The germline gives CDR1 MDHEN, CDR2 SYDVKM. Here the CDR3 reads CVSSLGRNEQYF. CDR3 nucleotides: TGTGTCAGCAGTTTGGGGAGGAACGAGCAGTACTTC.

This clonotype was detected only a few times. This chain connects TRBV24-1 to TRBJ2-2, with D perhaps TRBD2 (6 bases). Germline values: CDR1 KGHDR, CDR2 SFDVKD. V dropped 4 bases and J dropped 5 bases, with 16 bases sitting between them. This CDR3 has 16 amino acids. CDR3 nucleotides: TGTGCCACCAGTGAGGGTCGGAGGGGAGGTACCGGGGAGCTGTTTTTT. This translates into CATSEGRRGGTGELFF.

The genes are TRBV18 and TRBJ2-7, with TRBD2 matching 10 bases. Germline CDR1 is KGHSH and CDR2 is LQKENI. Trimming cost V 6 bases and J 6 bases; bases outside gene matches: 8. CDR3 length: 14 amino acids. The CDR3 bases are TGTGCCAGCTCTCCGGGACTAGCGCAGGCCGAGCAGTACTTC. The encoded protein is CASSPGLAQAEQYF.

In its sample, this clonotype was seen a few times. The V and J genes are TRBV7-9 and TRBJ2-5; 8 bases agree with TRBD2. There are 16 residues in the CDR3. The germline V gene has CDR1 SEHNR and CDR2 FQNEAQ (reference sequence). J gave up 6 bases and V 1 base, and 10 bases lay outside the gene matches. CDR3 region: CASSLVVGLEMKTQYF. CDR3 sequence (DNA): TGTGCCAGCAGCTTAGTGGTGGGACTAGAGATGAAGACCCAGTACTTC.

This clonotype was detected a few times. V is TRBV11-2 and J is TRBJ2-3; maybe TRBD2 (7 bases). Germline CDR1 is SGHAT and CDR2 is FQNNGV. The V and J ends lost 0 bases and 2 bases respectively, with 15 bases between them. The CDR3 is made up of 17 amino acids. The CDR3 DNA reads as TGTGCCAGCAGCTTAGATGGGGGCGGGACTATCACAGATACGCAGTATTTT. Its translation is CASSLDGGGTITDTQYF.

In this sample, this clonotype turned up a few times. The chain is built from TRBV5-1 and TRBJ2-1, with 11 nucleotides matching TRBD2. Germline CDR1 SGHRS, CDR2 YFSETQ. The length of the CDR3 is 16 residues. With V trimmed by 4 bases and J by 6 bases, 9 bases remained unmatched. CDR3 coding DNA: TGCGCCAGCAGCCCAACCCTAGCGGGAGGTTCCAATGAGCAGTTCTTC. Its translation: CASSPTLAGGSNEQFF.

This clonotype was seen a few times. This rearrangement joins TRBV7-9 to TRBJ2-5, with 7 bases fitting TRBD2. The V gene end was trimmed by 5 bases and the J gene end by 5 bases; junction bases not matched to a gene: 11. Germline-derived CDR1 and CDR2 are SEHNR and FQNEAQ (reference sequence). The CDR3 covers 15 residues. The CDR3 spells CASSNNNKGGETQYF. DNA for the CDR3: TGTGCCAGCAGCAATAACAACAAGGGAGGGGAGACCCAGTACTTC.

This clonotype has a handful of counts. V and J are TRBV20-1 and TRBJ1-5, with D possibly TRBD1 on 5 matching bases. The germline CDR1 and CDR2 sequences are DFQATT and SNEGSKA (reference sequence). V gave up 5 bases and J gave up 0 bases, with 8 bases separating them. This CDR3 spans 13 amino acids. The CDR3 DNA sequence: TGCAGTGCTCTAGGGGATAGCAATCAGCCCCAGCATTTT. Its translation is CSALGDSNQPQHF.

The chain couples TRBV20-1 to TRBJ2-4; D is perhaps TRBD1 (6 bases). Germline V lookup: CDR1 DFQATT, CDR2 SNEGSKA (reference sequence). CDR3 size: 13 residues. Trimming pared 6 bases from V and 8 bases from J, leaving 17 bases between. CDR3 in DNA: TGCAGTGCGTTACAGGGTTCTTTCTACATTCAGTACTTC. Its protein product is CSALQGSFYIQYF.

The chain employs TRBV5-1 and TRBJ1-4; 9 nucleotides align to TRBD1. The CDR3 extends over 16 amino acids. CDR1 is SGHRS, CDR2 YFSETQ, per germline. The trim removed 0 bases at V and 8 bases at J, leaving 8 bases unmatched. The CDR3 nucleotides are TGCGCCAGCAGCTTGGCGGGGGACAGGGTGAAGGAAAAACTGTTTTTT. Translation gives CASSLAGDRVKEKLFF.

This clonotype has more than one count but fewer than ten. CDR3 loop: CASSPKTATNTGELFF. The CDR3 nucleotides read TGTGCCAGCAGTCCTAAGACGGCGACGAACACCGGGGAGCTGTTTTTT. This chain uses TRBV12-3 or TRBV12-4 with TRBJ2-2; no firm D call. The V end lost 5 bases, the J end lost 0 bases, and 13 bases lay between the germline ends. The CDR3 loop spans 16 amino acids.

In this sample, this clonotype turned up many times. The chain carries TRBV5-1 and TRBJ2-5; D remains ambiguous. V gave up 0 bases and J gave up 5 bases, with 8 bases separating them. Germline V gene sequence: CDR1 SGHRS, CDR2 YFSETQ. The CDR3 runs 13 residues. CDR3 residues: CASSLVYGETQYF. The CDR3 DNA reads TGCGCCAGCAGCTTGGTTTATGGGGAGACCCAGTACTTC.